One and the same sample provided the 10 T cell receptor beta chains below, sequenced in a study of blood T cell repertoires in COVID-19. The protocol was immunoSEQ multiplex PCR, while the TCRdb copy is restricted to in-frame clones and leaves out a portion. Of around 72,000 clones listed, 86% are singletons. Sequenced material: peripheral blood. All receptors come from a man between 65 and 85 years old with active or convalescent COVID-19.

This sequence joins TRBV29-1 and TRBJ2-3; 8 bases are shared with TRBD2. CDR3 length: 12 amino acids. The trim removed 7 bases at V and 5 bases at J, leaving 5 bases unmatched. Germline V gives CDR1 SQVTM, CDR2 ANQGSEA. The CDR3 nucleotides are TGCAGCGGGAGCGGGAGTGGAGATACGCAGTATTTT. Residues: CSGSGSGDTQYF.

J is TRBJ1-1 and V is TRBV27, with TRBD1 matching over 9 bases. The ends lost 1 base at V and 11 bases at J; junction bases unmatched: 8. CDR3 length: 14 residues. Germline CDR1 and CDR2: MNHEY and SMNVEV (reference sequence). The CDR3 nucleotides read TGTGCCAGCAGTTTATGGGGGACAGGGAGCTTGGCTTTCTTT. Encoded protein: CASSLWGTGSLAFF.

V and J are TRBV5-6 and TRBJ2-2, with no clear D. With 4 bases removed from V and 6 bases from J, the gap between germline ends came to 4 bases. The CDR3 has 11 amino acids. The germline CDR1 and CDR2 sequences are SGHDT and YYEEEE. In nucleotides, the CDR3 is TGTGCCAGCAGCCGGTCCGGGGAGCTGTTTTTT. It yields the protein CASSRSGELFF.

The V and J genes are TRBV6-6 and TRBJ1-5; 12 bases are shared with TRBD1. V shed 5 bases and J 1 base; nucleotides not matched to a gene: 12. Germline loops: CDR1 MNHNY, CDR2 SVGAGI (reference sequence). This CDR3 spans 19 amino acids. The CDR3 sequence: CASSPIRDRGLGSNQPQHF. For the CDR3, the DNA is TGTGCCAGCAGTCCAATCCGGGACAGGGGGCTGGGGAGCAATCAGCCCCAGCATTTT.

V is TRBV28 and J is TRBJ1-6; D remains unclear. This CDR3 has 12 residues. V was clipped by 1 base and J by 10 bases, with 5 bases between them. The germline V gene encodes CDR1 MDHEN and CDR2 SYDVKM. CDR3 in DNA: TGTGCCAGCAGTTTATCGGGGTCACCCCTCCACTTT. Translated: CASSLSGSPLHF.

V and J are TRBV12-3 or TRBV12-4 and TRBJ2-7; D is possibly TRBD2 (6 bases). Trimming stripped 3 bases from V and 2 bases from J, with 8 bases between. The CDR3 has 13 residues. The CDR3 DNA follows: TGTGCCAGCAGTTTCCCTAGCGCCTACGAGCAGTACTTC. It encodes CASSFPSAYEQYF.

The chain employs TRBV4-1 and TRBJ2-3; 8 bases align to TRBD2. CDR1 is MGHRA and CDR2 is YSYEKL in the germline V gene. The CDR3 is made up of 15 amino acids. After removal of 4 bases from V and 7 bases from J, the junction contained 10 bases not matched to a gene. CDR3: CASSPPGRAVNTQYF. The CDR3 DNA reads TGCGCCAGCAGCCCCCCCGGGAGGGCTGTAAATACGCAGTATTTT.

The chain recombines TRBV7-9 with TRBJ1-6; TRBD1 might be the D (6 bases). The CDR3 length is 14 residues. V lost 3 bases to trimming and J lost 5 bases, with 8 bases between them. Per the germline V gene, CDR1 is SEHNR and CDR2 is FQNEAQ (reference sequence). The CDR3 reads CASSFTGNNSPLHF. The CDR3 DNA follows: TGTGCCAGCAGCTTCACAGGGAATAATTCACCCCTCCACTTT. The variable domain in full, completed from reference TRBV7-9 and TRBJ1-6, reads DTGVSQNPRHKITKRGQNVTFRCDPISEHNRLYWYRQTLGQGPEFLTYFQNEAQLEKSRLLSDRFSAERPKGSFSTLEIQRTEQGDSAMYLCASSFTGNNSPLHFGNGTRLTVT.

The chain has TRBV7-8 and TRBJ2-1; 9 nucleotides align to TRBD1. After removal of 5 bases from V and 3 bases from J, the junction contained 5 bases not matched to a gene. Germline CDR1 SGHVS, CDR2 FQNEAQ. The CDR3 spans 15 residues. CDR3 residues: CASSTTGGSYNEQFF. CDR3 in DNA: TGTGCCAGCAGCACAACAGGGGGCAGCTACAATGAGCAGTTCTTC.

The sample holds one count of this clone. The chain carries TRBV9 and TRBJ1-1; D not certain. The CDR3 sequence is 14 residues long. Trimming removed 0 bases from V and 1 base from J, with 7 bases in between. Germline CDR1 and CDR2: SGDLS and YYNGEE. CDR3 sequence: CASSVEQANTEAFF. CDR3 coding DNA: TGTGCCAGCAGCGTAGAGCAGGCGAACACTGAAGCTTTCTTT. Full variable domain (missing parts from reference TRBV9 and TRBJ1-1): DSGVTQTPKHLITATGQRVTLRCSPRSGDLSVYWYQQSLDQGLQFLIQYYNGEERAKGNILERFSAQQFPDLHSELNLSSLELGDSALYFCASSVEQANTEAFFGQGTRLTVV.